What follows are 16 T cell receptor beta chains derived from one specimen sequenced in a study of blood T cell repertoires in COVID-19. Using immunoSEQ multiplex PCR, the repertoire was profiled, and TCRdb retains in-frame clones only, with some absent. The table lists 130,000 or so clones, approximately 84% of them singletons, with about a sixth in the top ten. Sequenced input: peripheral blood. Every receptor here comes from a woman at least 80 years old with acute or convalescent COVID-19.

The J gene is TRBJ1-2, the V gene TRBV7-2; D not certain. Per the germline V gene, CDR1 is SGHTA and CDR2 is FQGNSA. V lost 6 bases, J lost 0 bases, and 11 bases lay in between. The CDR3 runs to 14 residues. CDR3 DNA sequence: TGTGCCAGCAGGGGAGGCAGCCCTAACTATGGCTACACCTTC. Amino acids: CASRGGSPNYGYTF.

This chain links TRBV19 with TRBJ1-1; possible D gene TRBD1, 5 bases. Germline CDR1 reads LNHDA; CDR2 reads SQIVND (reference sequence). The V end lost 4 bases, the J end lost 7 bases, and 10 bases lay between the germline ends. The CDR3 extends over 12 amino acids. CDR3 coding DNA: TGTGCCAGTAGTAACCACAGGTTTGAAGCTTTCTTT. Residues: CASSNHRFEAFF.

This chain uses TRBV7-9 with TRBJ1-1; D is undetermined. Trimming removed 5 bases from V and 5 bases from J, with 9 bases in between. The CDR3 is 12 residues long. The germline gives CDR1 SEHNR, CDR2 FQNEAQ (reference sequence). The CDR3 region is CASSLPRTEAFF. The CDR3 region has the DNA TGTGCCAGCAGCCTTCCCCGGACTGAAGCTTTCTTT. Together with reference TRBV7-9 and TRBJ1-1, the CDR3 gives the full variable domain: DTGVSQNPRHKITKRGQNVTFRCDPISEHNRLYWYRQTLGQGPEFLTYFQNEAQLEKSRLLSDRFSAERPKGSFSTLEIQRTEQGDSAMYLCASSLPRTEAFFGQGTRLTVV.

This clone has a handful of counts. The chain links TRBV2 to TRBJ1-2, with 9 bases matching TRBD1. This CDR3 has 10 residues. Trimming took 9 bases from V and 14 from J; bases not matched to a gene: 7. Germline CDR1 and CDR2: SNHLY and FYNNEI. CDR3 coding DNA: TGTGCCAGAAGGACAGGGGCCTATACCTTC. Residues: CARRTGAYTF.

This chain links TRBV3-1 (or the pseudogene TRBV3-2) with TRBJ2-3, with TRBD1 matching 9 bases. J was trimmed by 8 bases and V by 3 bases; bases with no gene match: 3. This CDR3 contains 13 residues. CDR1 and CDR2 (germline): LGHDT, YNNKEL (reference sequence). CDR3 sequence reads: CASSQTGGGTQYF. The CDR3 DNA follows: TGTGCCAGCAGCCAGACAGGGGGAGGTACGCAGTATTTT.

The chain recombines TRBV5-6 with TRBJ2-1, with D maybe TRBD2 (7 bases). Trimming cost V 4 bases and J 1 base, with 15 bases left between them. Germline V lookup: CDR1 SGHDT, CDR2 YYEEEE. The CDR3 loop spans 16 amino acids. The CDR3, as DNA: TGTGCCAGCAGCACGTGGGGGGGCTCGTCCTACAATGAGCAGTTCTTC. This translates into CASSTWGGSSYNEQFF.

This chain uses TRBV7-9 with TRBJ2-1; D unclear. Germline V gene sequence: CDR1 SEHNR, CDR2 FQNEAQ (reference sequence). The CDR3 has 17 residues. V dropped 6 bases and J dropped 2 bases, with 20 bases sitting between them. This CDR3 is CASSFPRSGFAYNEQFF. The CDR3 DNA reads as TGTGCCAGCAGTTTCCCCCGTTCAGGATTCGCCTACAATGAGCAGTTCTTC. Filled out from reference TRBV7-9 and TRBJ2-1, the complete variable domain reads DTGVSQNPRHKITKRGQNVTFRCDPISEHNRLYWYRQTLGQGPEFLTYFQNEAQLEKSRLLSDRFSAERPKGSFSTLEIQRTEQGDSAMYLCASSFPRSGFAYNEQFFGPGTRLTVL.

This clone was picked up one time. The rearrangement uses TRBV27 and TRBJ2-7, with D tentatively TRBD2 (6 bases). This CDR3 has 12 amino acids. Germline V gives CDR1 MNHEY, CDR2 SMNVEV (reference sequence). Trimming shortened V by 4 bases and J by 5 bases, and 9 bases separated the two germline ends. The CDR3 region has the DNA TGTGCCAGCAGTTGGCGGGGTAACGAGCAGTACTTC. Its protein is CASSWRGNEQYF.

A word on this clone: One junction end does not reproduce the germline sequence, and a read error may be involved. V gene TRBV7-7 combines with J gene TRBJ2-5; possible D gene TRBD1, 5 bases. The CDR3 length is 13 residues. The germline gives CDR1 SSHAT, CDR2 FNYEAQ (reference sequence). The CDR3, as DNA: TGTGCTAGCAGCTTAACGGACCAGGGGACCCAGTACTTC. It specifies CASSLTDQGTQYF.

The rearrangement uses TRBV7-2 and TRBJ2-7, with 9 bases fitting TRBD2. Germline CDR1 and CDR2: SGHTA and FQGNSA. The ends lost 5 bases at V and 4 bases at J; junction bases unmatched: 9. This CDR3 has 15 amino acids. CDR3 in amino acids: CASSHSSGDLYEQYF. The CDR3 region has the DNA TGTGCCAGCAGCCATTCTAGCGGGGACCTATACGAGCAGTACTTC.

As DNA, the CDR3 is TGTGCCAGCAGCTTGGACGGAGGCTCTGGAAACACCATATATTTT. Its translation: CASSLDGGSGNTIYF. V gene TRBV5-4 combines with J gene TRBJ1-3; D call uncertain. The CDR3 spans 15 residues. Trimming took 0 bases from V and 0 from J, leaving 7 bases between them. Germline-derived CDR1 and CDR2 are SGHNT and YYREEE (reference sequence).

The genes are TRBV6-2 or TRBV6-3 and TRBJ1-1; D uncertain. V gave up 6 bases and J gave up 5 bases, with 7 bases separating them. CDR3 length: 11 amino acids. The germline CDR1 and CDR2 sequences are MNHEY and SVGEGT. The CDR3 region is CASSARTEAFF. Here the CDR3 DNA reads TGTGCCAGCAGCGCACGGACTGAAGCTTTCTTT.

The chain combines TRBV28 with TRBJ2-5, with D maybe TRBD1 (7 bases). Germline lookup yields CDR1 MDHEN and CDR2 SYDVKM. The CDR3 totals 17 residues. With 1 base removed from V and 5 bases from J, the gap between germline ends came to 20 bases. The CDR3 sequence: CASSLLEGAVPRETQYF. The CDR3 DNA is TGTGCCAGCAGTTTATTGGAGGGGGCGGTGCCCCGGGAGACCCAGTACTTC.

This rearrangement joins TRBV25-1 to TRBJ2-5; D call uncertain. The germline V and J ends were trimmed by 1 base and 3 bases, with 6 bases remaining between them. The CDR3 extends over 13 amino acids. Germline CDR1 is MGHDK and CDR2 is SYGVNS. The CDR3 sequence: CASSEFGEETQYF. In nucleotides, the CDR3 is TGTGCCAGCAGTGAATTCGGAGAAGAGACCCAGTACTTC.

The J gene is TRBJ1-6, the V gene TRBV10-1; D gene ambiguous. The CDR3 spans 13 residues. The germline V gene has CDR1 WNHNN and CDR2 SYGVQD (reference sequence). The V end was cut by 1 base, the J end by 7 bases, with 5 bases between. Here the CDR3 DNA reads TGCGCCAGCAGTGAGTTCCCGAATTCACCCCTCCACTTT. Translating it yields CASSEFPNSPLHF.

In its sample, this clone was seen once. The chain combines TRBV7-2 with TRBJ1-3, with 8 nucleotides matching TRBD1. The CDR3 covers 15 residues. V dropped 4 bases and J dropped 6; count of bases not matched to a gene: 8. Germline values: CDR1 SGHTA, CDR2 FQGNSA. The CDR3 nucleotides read TGTGCCAGCAGCTCCCAGGGACAGGCCGAAAACACCATATATTTT. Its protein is CASSSQGQAENTIYF.